These T cell receptor beta chains were read from a single sample in a study of cytomegalovirus exposure and HLA in healthy donors. Using immunoSEQ multiplex PCR, the repertoire was profiled, and TCRdb retains in-frame clones only, with some absent. Here the sample spans 250,000 to 350,000 clones, roughly 90% being singletons. Sequenced input: PBMCs. The receptors were sampled from a woman aged 18 to 35 in good health and CMV-seronegative. Each CDR3 is given with its conserved first and last residue. Each record gives: J gene, D gene, clone size, V gene, CDR3 DNA, CDR3 protein. A D gene is named only where the DNA matches it firmly. Some rows mark clone size as missing; the rest say once, few, many or name a class of expanded clone.

>TRBJ2-2|.|.|TRBV7-3
TGTGCCACCCGCAGAGGGTCGAACACCGGGGAGCTGTTTTTT
CATRRGSNTGELFF
>TRBJ1-1|TRBD1|.|TRBV5-8
TGTGCCAGCAGCTTTGGACAGGGGGCTCGGAACACTGAAGCTTTCTTT
CASSFGQGARNTEAFF
>TRBJ1-2|TRBD1|.|TRBV4-1
TGCGCCAGCAGCCTAAAGCCCCGGGACAGGGTGGGGGGCTACACCTTC
CASSLKPRDRVGGYTF
>TRBJ1-2|.|.|TRBV5-6
TGTGCCAGCAGCTTGGTTCCATATGGCTACACCTTC
CASSLVPYGYTF
>TRBJ1-2|.|once|TRBV19
TGTGCCAGTAAAGAGTTCTATGGCTACACCTTC
CASKEFYGYTF
>TRBJ2-1|.|once|TRBV9
TGTGCCAGCAGCCCCCTTGTAGGGGAACATGAGCAGTTCTTC
CASSPLVGEHEQFF
>TRBJ2-7|TRBD2|few|TRBV30
TGTGCCTGGACCGGGACTAGCGGGAACTCCTACGAGCAGTACTTC
CAWTGTSGNSYEQYF
>TRBJ1-1|.|.|TRBV6-5
TGTGCCACCCGGGGTGAATTGGGGTTTTATGAAGCTTTCTTT
CATRGELGFYEAFF
>TRBJ1-1|.|.|TRBV29-1
TGCAGCGCCTCCGCTGACACCGGAAGGTACACTGAAGCTTTCTTT
CSASADTGRYTEAFF
>TRBJ2-6|TRBD1|.|TRBV15
TGTGCCACCAGCAGAGTATCGGGGACAGGCCTCTCTGGGGCCAACGTCCTGACTTTC
CATSRVSGTGLSGANVLTF
>TRBJ2-1|TRBD2|.|TRBV9
TGTGCCAGCAGCGAAACTAGCGACGAGCAGTTCTTC
CASSETSDEQFF
>TRBJ1-2|.|.|TRBV29-1
TGCAGCGTTTCCGGGTGGATATTGGGCTACACCTTC
CSVSGWILGYTF
>TRBJ2-2|.|.|TRBV2
TGTGCCAGCAGCGTCCCCCAGGGACTCCACACCGGGGAGCTGTTTTTT
CASSVPQGLHTGELFF
>TRBJ2-3|.|.|TRBV7-6
TGTGCCAGCAGCGCCTTAGCCGACGGCACAGATACGCAGTATTTT
CASSALADGTDTQYF
>TRBJ2-2|TRBD1|.|TRBV7-2
TGTGCCAGCAGCATGGACAGGGAGCTTCGTGGGCGGGTTTTT
CASSMDRELRGRVF